This T cell receptor beta chain was profiled in a study of blood T cell repertoires in COVID-19. The CDR3 sequence is 14 residues long. The germline V gene has CDR1 SGHRS and CDR2 YFSETQ. V shed 5 bases and J 7 bases; nucleotides not matched to a gene: 4. Those enrolled, adults aged roughly 18 to 90 years, came from some 25 US areas. Cohorts were assigned according to the clinical history that participants reported. Cohort 3 recovered donors had two negative PCRs, clearance, or symptom resolution. Produced via immunoSEQ multiplex PCR; TCRdb's table is partial and in-frame only. The sample lists nearly 400,000 clones; 85% to 90% were seen once.

The gene calls are TRBV5-1 and TRBJ2-1; 12 bases align to TRBD2. The TCR was taken from a woman aged 25 to 39 who had recovered from COVID-19. Material: PBMCs or T cells enriched from blood (not recorded which). The CDR3 DNA sequence: TGCGCCAGCAGAGAGACTAGCGGGAGTAATGAGCAGTTCTTC. Translating gives CASRETSGSNEQFF.